These 9 T cell receptor beta chains were all obtained from the same sample, sequenced in a study of control samples from healthy donors and cancer patients. Method: immunoSEQ multiplex PCR; TCRdb's copy keeps in-frame clones and lacks some. The sample has fewer than 200,000 clones, over 85% seen once; the top ten hold more than 1.3%. The source material was blood. Receptor source: a man between 25 and 39 years old in good health.

The J gene is TRBJ2-7, the V gene TRBV10-2; possible D gene TRBD1, 5 bases. Germline V CDR1 and CDR2: WSHSY, SAAADI. The CDR3 loop spans 13 amino acids. Trimming removed 6 bases from V and 6 bases from J, with 15 bases in between. CDR3: CASSGHETGEQYF. CDR3 nucleotide sequence: TGCGCCAGCAGCGGACACGAGACGGGCGAGCAGTACTTC.

This rearrangement joins TRBV4-2 to TRBJ2-5; 9 positions agree with TRBD1. Germline CDR1 LGHNA, CDR2 YNFKEQ. The trim removed 4 bases at V and 5 bases at J, leaving 8 bases unmatched. The CDR3 totals 15 residues. CDR3 protein: CASSPLGTGRETQYF. In nucleotides, the CDR3 is TGTGCCAGCAGCCCCTTGGGGACAGGGAGGGAGACCCAGTACTTC.

This chain joins TRBV19 and TRBJ1-5; the D is unclear. The germline CDR1 and CDR2 sequences are LNHDA and SQIVND (reference sequence). The CDR3 covers 15 residues. V was cut by 3 bases and J by 0 bases, with 9 bases left in between. In DNA form, the CDR3 reads TGTGCCAGTAGTATGTCGGATTATAGCAATCAGCCCCAGCATTTT. Translated: CASSMSDYSNQPQHF.

This rearrangement joins TRBV28 to TRBJ1-6, with 7 bases lining up with TRBD1. The germline V gene encodes CDR1 MDHEN and CDR2 SYDVKM. CDR3 length: 12 amino acids. Trimming removed 10 bases from V and 7 bases from J; junction bases left unmatched: 4. The chain's CDR3 is CATGTANSPLHF. CDR3 nucleotides: TGTGCCACCGGGACAGCGAATTCACCCCTCCACTTT.

This rearrangement joins TRBV7-2 to TRBJ1-1; D uncertain. The V gene lost 3 bases and the J gene lost 1 base, with 9 bases spanning the gap. Per germline, CDR1 SGHTA and CDR2 FQGNSA. The CDR3 has 14 residues. The CDR3 DNA is TGTGCCAGCAGCTTCGTGGACGGGAACACTGAAGCTTTCTTT. Amino acids: CASSFVDGNTEAFF.

This clone was seen just once. The V and J genes are TRBV21-1 and TRBJ2-7; the tabulated D call, TRBD1, remains unverified against the DNA. TRBV21-1 is described as a pseudogene. This CDR3 contains 15 residues. The CDR3: CASSPNGTGVYEQYF. CDR3 sequence (DNA): TGTGCCAGCAGTCCAAATGGGACAGGGGTCTACGAGCAGTACTTC.

As to this clone: The sample has other DNA sequences that encode this CDR3 too. The chain combines TRBV19 with TRBJ1-5; D unresolved. CDR1 and CDR2 (germline): LNHDA, SQIVND (reference sequence). This CDR3 is 13 amino acids long. V lost 3 bases and J 0 bases, leaving 3 bases between the germline ends. The CDR3 sequence is CASSISSNQPQHF. As DNA, the CDR3 is TGTGCCAGTAGTATCAGTAGCAATCAGCCCCAGCATTTT.

The rearrangement uses TRBV7-6 and TRBJ1-1; D is unresolved. CDR1 and CDR2 from the germline V gene are SGHVS and FNYEAQ. The CDR3 has 15 amino acids. Trimming removed 2 bases at V and 0 bases at J, with 10 bases between. This chain's CDR3 is CASSLWTDLNTEAFF. CDR3 in DNA: TGTGCCAGCAGCTTATGGACGGATCTGAACACTGAAGCTTTCTTT. Drawing the rest from reference TRBV7-6 and TRBJ1-1, the complete variable domain is GAGVSQSPRYKVTKRGQDVALRCDPISGHVSLYWYRQALGQGPEFLTYFNYEAQQDKSGLPNDRFSAERPEGSISTLTIQRTEQRDSAMYRCASSLWTDLNTEAFFGQGTRLTVV.

The rearrangement joins TRBV5-1 to TRBJ2-2; the D is unclear. CDR3 length: 16 residues. Trimming removed 3 bases at V and 0 bases at J, with 12 bases between. The germline V gene has CDR1 SGHRS and CDR2 YFSETQ. DNA of the CDR3: TGCGCCAGCAGCTCTATGGGATCTGCGAACACCGGGGAGCTGTTTTTT. Encoded protein: CASSSMGSANTGELFF.